The 15 T cell receptor beta chains in this list originate from one sample, sequenced in a study of T cells in narcolepsy. Using immunoSEQ multiplex PCR, the repertoire was profiled, and TCRdb retains in-frame clones only, with some absent. The repertoire holds under 30,000 clones, with about four fifths as singletons. The sample taken for sequencing was CD45RA- memory CD4+ T cells from PBMCs. The receptor source for this set is a human donor with narcolepsy.

The CDR3 DNA reads TGTGCCAGCAGCCCAAGGGACAGGTCCTACGAGCAGTACTTC. Translating it yields CASSPRDRSYEQYF. The V and J genes are TRBV5-6 and TRBJ2-7; 8 bases are a match to TRBD1. The germline gives CDR1 SGHDT, CDR2 YYEEEE. The V gene end was trimmed by 4 bases and the J gene end by 1 base; junction bases not matched to a gene: 4. This CDR3 spans 14 amino acids.

The rearrangement links TRBV20-1 to TRBJ1-4; D not resolved. The germline V and J ends were trimmed by 6 bases and 8 bases, with 10 bases remaining between them. The CDR3 sequence is 11 residues long. Germline V gene lookup returns CDR1 DFQATT and CDR2 SNEGSKA (reference sequence). CDR3 sequence: CSAPSPEKLFF. DNA of the CDR3: TGCAGTGCACCATCCCCCGAAAAACTGTTTTTT.

J is TRBJ2-2 and V is TRBV11-1, with 11 bases aligning to TRBD2. Germline CDR1 SGHAT, CDR2 FQDESV (reference sequence). Germline trimming cut 1 base from V and 5 bases from J; bases unmatched to any gene: 0. This CDR3 is 15 amino acids long. CDR3 sequence: CASSLGTSGTGELFF. The CDR3 DNA reads as TGTGCCAGCAGCTTAGGGACTAGCGGGACCGGGGAGCTGTTTTTT.

Points on this clone: Relative to the germline gene, one junction end is altered; a read error may explain this. The genes are TRBV7-7 and TRBJ2-2; 7 bases map to TRBD1. CDR1 is SSHAT, CDR2 FNYEAQ, per germline (reference sequence). The CDR3 loop spans 13 amino acids. The CDR3: CASSPDRAGELFF. The CDR3, as DNA: TGTGCTAGCAGCCCAGACAGGGCTGGGGAGCTGTTTTTT.

This clone has a single count. This chain uses TRBV19 with TRBJ2-3; TRBD2 is a possible D gene (6 bases). Germline CDR1 reads LNHDA; CDR2 reads SQIVND (reference sequence). The CDR3 totals 14 residues. V was trimmed by 6 bases and J by 1 base, leaving 11 bases between them. CDR3: CASRRRGGTDTQYF. CDR3 nucleotides: TGTGCCAGTAGAAGGCGGGGCGGCACAGATACGCAGTATTTT.

The chain links TRBV28 to TRBJ2-6, with D uncertain. This CDR3 contains 14 residues. The germline V gene has CDR1 MDHEN and CDR2 SYDVKM. Trimming removed 8 bases at V and 0 bases at J, with 8 bases between. The DNA for the CDR3 is TGTGCCAGCGATTCCCCCTCTGGGGCCAACGTCCTGACTTTC. As protein: CASDSPSGANVLTF.

This clone appeared a few times. This rearrangement joins TRBV6-1 to TRBJ2-5; the D gene is possibly TRBD1 (6 bases). Trimming removed 1 base from V and 6 bases from J, with 18 bases in between. This CDR3 region has 16 residues. Germline lookup yields CDR1 MNHNS and CDR2 SASEGT. Here the CDR3 reads CASSEVSQGQGQTQYF. The CDR3 bases are TGTGCCAGCAGTGAAGTTTCCCAGGGTCAGGGGCAGACCCAGTACTTC.

The chain employs TRBV18 and TRBJ1-6; D might be TRBD1 (5 bases). The germline V gene encodes CDR1 KGHSH and CDR2 LQKENI. This CDR3 has 15 residues. The germline V and J ends were trimmed by 0 bases and 5 bases, with 8 bases remaining between them. CDR3 in DNA: TGTGCCAGCTCACCACCTCAGGGCGATAATTCACCCCTCCACTTT. This translates into CASSPPQGDNSPLHF.

This chain links TRBV19 with TRBJ2-1; D ambiguous. V lost 1 base and J lost 11, with 18 bases in between. The CDR3 loop spans 15 amino acids. Germline-derived CDR1 and CDR2 are LNHDA and SQIVND (reference sequence). The CDR3 nucleotides are TGTGCCAGTAGTATAGGCGGTGGATCACCTCCACAGCAGTTCTTC. Its translation: CASSIGGGSPPQQFF.

This chain connects TRBV19 to TRBJ2-5; unclear D gene. Per germline, CDR1 LNHDA and CDR2 SQIVND (reference sequence). V lost 6 bases to trimming and J lost 0 bases, with 8 bases between them. CDR3 size: 13 residues. The CDR3 loop is CASRGGYQETQYF. The CDR3 region has the DNA TGTGCCAGTAGGGGCGGTTACCAAGAGACCCAGTACTTC. The entire variable domain, with the rest obtained from reference TRBV19 and TRBJ2-5, is as follows: DGGITQSPKYLFRKEGQNVTLSCEQNLNHDAMYWYRQDPGQGLRLIYYSQIVNDFQKGDIAEGYSVSREKKESFPLTVTSAQKNPTAFYLCASRGGYQETQYFGPGTRLLVL.

This sequence joins TRBV2 and TRBJ2-2, with D maybe TRBD1 (6 bases). CDR1 is SNHLY and CDR2 is FYNNEI in the germline V gene. Trimming stripped 5 bases from V and 4 bases from J, with 8 bases between. The CDR3 sequence is 13 residues long. The CDR3 reads CASSWTATGELFF. The DNA for the CDR3 is TGTGCCAGCAGTTGGACAGCCACCGGGGAGCTGTTTTTT. Using reference TRBV2 and TRBJ2-2 for the parts outside the CDR3, the full variable domain is EPEVTQTPSHQVTQMGQEVILRCVPISNHLYFYWYRQILGQKVEFLVSFYNNEISEKSEIFDDQFSVERPDGSNFTLKIRSTKLEDSAMYFCASSWTATGELFFGEGSRLTVL.

The V and J genes are TRBV13 and TRBJ2-3, with 12 bases fitting TRBD2. J lost 0 bases, V lost 3 bases, and 4 bases had no gene match. The CDR3 runs 17 residues. Per germline, CDR1 PRHDT and CDR2 FYEKMQ (reference sequence). Here the CDR3 reads CASSFTSGGKSTDTQYF. In DNA form, the CDR3 reads TGTGCCAGCAGCTTCACTAGCGGGGGGAAGAGCACAGATACGCAGTATTTT.

This clone came up once. The chain joins TRBV11-2 to TRBJ2-3; 9 bases map to TRBD2. The junction had 6 bases not matched to a gene; V was cut back by 0 bases and J by 2 bases. CDR3 length: 17 residues. Germline values: CDR1 SGHAT, CDR2 FQNNGV. As DNA, the CDR3 is TGTGCCAGCAGCTTAGATCCAGCGGGGGGCGTCACAGATACGCAGTATTTT. Its translation is CASSLDPAGGVTDTQYF.

CDR3 sequence reads: CASSPGGAPLETQYF. CDR3 in DNA: TGTGCCAGCAGCCCCGGCGGGGCCCCCCTTGAGACCCAGTACTTC. V usage is TRBV7-7 and J usage is TRBJ2-5, with D tentatively TRBD2 (6 bases). The CDR3 spans 15 residues. V was clipped by 5 bases and J by 5 bases, with 18 bases between them. Germline-derived CDR1 and CDR2 are SSHAT and FNYEAQ (reference sequence).

This clone was counted between two and nine times. CDR3 bases: TGTGCCATCAGTGACGGGCCTCAGGTGGCTTCTGGAAACACCATATATTTT. It encodes CAISDGPQVASGNTIYF. This chain joins TRBV10-3 and TRBJ1-3; D is uncertain. There are 17 residues in the CDR3. V was trimmed by 3 bases and J by 1 base, leaving 16 bases between them. Germline V lookup: CDR1 ENHRY, CDR2 SYGVKD.